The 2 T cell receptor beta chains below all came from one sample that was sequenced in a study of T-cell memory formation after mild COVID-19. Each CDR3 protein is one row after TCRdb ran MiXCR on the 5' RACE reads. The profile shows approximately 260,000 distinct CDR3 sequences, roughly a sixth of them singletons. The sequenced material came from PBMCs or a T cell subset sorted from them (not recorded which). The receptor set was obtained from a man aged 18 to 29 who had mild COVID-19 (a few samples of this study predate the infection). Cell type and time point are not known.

The CDR3 DNA follows: TGCGCCAGCAGCCCCGGGGGAGCTGGAAACACCATATATTTT. Translated, it gives CASSPGGAGNTIYF. The V gene is TRBV5-1, the J gene TRBJ1-3; weak D call: TRBD1 (5 bases). This CDR3 contains 14 residues. In germline, CDR1 is SGHRS, CDR2 YFSETQ. The germline V and J ends were trimmed by 4 bases and 2 bases, with 10 bases remaining between them.

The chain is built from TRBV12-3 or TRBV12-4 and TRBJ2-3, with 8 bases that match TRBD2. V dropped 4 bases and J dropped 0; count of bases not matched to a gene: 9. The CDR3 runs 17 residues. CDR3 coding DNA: TGTGCCAGCAGTTCCGGGGGGGCGGGACTAAGCACAGATACGCAGTATTTT. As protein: CASSSGGAGLSTDTQYF.